The source of this T cell receptor beta chain is a study of T cells after yellow fever vaccination. Points from the study as a whole: Clones from primary vaccination mostly reappeared after the booster (around 97% CD4, under 90% CD8).

The CDR3 runs to 15 residues. V shed 5 bases, J shed 5 bases, and the junction held 10 bases outside the gene matches. Looked up from germline, CDR1 is MDHEN and CDR2 is SYDVKM. In its sample, this clonotype was seen a few times. What it binds is not known. TCRdb redid the calling of the 5' RACE reads with MiXCR, one entry per CDR3 protein. Here the sample spans 300,000 to 350,000 distinct CDR3 sequences, around 4.3% being singletons. The TCR was taken from a man aged 18 to 35 who received the YFV17D yellow fever vaccine. This specimen was PBMCs, taken 15 days after the yellow fever booster vaccination. This rearrangement joins TRBV28 to TRBJ2-5; 8 nucleotides match TRBD1. The CDR3 bases are TGTGCCAGCAGTCCCGACAGGGGCGAGTCGGAGACCCAGTACTTC. It codes for CASSPDRGESETQYF.